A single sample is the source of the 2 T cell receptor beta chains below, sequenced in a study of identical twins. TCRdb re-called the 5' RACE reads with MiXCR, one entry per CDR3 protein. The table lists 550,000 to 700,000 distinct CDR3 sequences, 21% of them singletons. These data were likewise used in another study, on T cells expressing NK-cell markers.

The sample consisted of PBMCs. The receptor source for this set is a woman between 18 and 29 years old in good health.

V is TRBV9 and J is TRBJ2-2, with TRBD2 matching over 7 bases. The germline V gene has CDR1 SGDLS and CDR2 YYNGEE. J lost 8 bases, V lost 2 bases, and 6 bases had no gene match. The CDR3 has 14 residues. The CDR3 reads CASSVTSKSGELFF. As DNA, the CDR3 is TGTGCCAGCAGCGTGACTAGCAAGTCGGGGGAGCTGTTTTTT.

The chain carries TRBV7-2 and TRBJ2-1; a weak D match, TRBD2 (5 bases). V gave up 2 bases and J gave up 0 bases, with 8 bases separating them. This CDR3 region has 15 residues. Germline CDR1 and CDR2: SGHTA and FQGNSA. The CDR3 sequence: CASSLLTSSYNEQFF. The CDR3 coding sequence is TGTGCCAGCAGCTTATTAACTAGCTCCTACAATGAGCAGTTCTTC.